One and the same sample provided the 13 T cell receptor beta chains below, sequenced in a study of T cells in Graves' hyperthyroidism and ophthalmopathy. Amplification of TCR beta CDR3 regions used RNA as the template. First-round RT-PCR with HTBI primers amplified the TCR CDR3 region. TCRdb reanalysed the multiplex PCR reads using MiXCR and keeps one entry per CDR3 protein. The sample yields 540,000 or so distinct CDR3 sequences, 15% to 18% seen once. Sequencing input: blood. Receptor source: a woman aged 30 to 39 with Graves' hyperthyroidism.

The chain uses TRBV11-2 and TRBJ2-5; TRBD2 matches at 7 bases. Germline assignment: CDR1 SGHAT and CDR2 FQNNGV. The CDR3 sequence is 13 residues long. Losses at the gene ends were 2 bases for V and 5 bases for J; bases not matched to a gene: 2. The CDR3 is CASSLREVETQYF. The CDR3, as DNA: TGTGCCAGCAGCTTACGGGAGGTGGAGACCCAGTACTTC.

CDR3 coding DNA: TGCAGTGCTAGAGAGGACACGAATGAAAAACTGTTTTTT. Translating gives CSAREDTNEKLFF. The chain uses TRBV20-1 and TRBJ1-4; tentatively, D is TRBD1 (5 bases). Germline loops: CDR1 DFQATT, CDR2 SNEGSKA (reference sequence). V was cut by 0 bases and J by 5 bases, with 7 bases left in between. This CDR3 contains 13 residues.

The chain recombines TRBV29-1 with TRBJ2-1; the match to TRBD2 covers 14 bases. Germline V gives CDR1 SQVTM, CDR2 ANQGSEA. This CDR3 is 14 amino acids long. Trimming took 7 bases from V and 9 from J; bases not matched to a gene: 8. The CDR3 region is CSAPTSGRAVEQFF. In nucleotides, the CDR3 is TGCAGCGCCCCGACTAGCGGGAGGGCCGTTGAGCAGTTCTTC.

This clonotype was seen only a few times. The chain uses TRBV6-1 and TRBJ2-5, with D perhaps matching TRBD2 (6 bases). Germline assignment: CDR1 MNHNS and CDR2 SASEGT. The CDR3 is made up of 15 amino acids. Between the trimmed V and J ends, which lost 5 bases and 1 base, there was a span of 14 bases. The chain's CDR3 is CASSYLGGPQETQYF. CDR3 nucleotide sequence: TGTGCCAGCAGTTATTTAGGAGGGCCCCAAGAGACCCAGTACTTC.

This clonotype was seen repeatedly, ten times or more. The V and J genes are TRBV15 and TRBJ2-7, with D perhaps TRBD2 (6 bases). Germline V gene sequence: CDR1 LNHNV, CDR2 YYDKDF (reference sequence). The CDR3 runs to 14 residues. Trimming stripped 3 bases from V and 4 bases from J, with 13 bases between. The CDR3 is CATSRGGGGYEQYF. In DNA form, the CDR3 reads TGTGCCACCAGCAGGGGAGGTGGCGGATACGAGCAGTACTTC.

This clonotype was found many times. The chain links TRBV12-3 or TRBV12-4 to TRBJ2-7, with 7 nucleotides matching TRBD1. This CDR3 comprises 13 residues. The ends lost 6 bases at V and 2 bases at J; junction bases unmatched: 4. Here the CDR3 DNA reads TGTGCCAGCAGGAGTACAGGGGCCTACGAGCAGTACTTC. It is translated as CASRSTGAYEQYF.

This clonotype was picked up many times. V gene TRBV11-2 combines with J gene TRBJ2-7; 7 positions agree with TRBD1. The CDR3 runs 15 residues. Germline assignment: CDR1 SGHAT and CDR2 FQNNGV. The V segment lost 5 bases and the J segment 2 bases; nucleotides outside the gene matches: 9. The CDR3 nucleotides are TGTGCCAGCAGCCCCAAGAGGGACAGTACCTACGAGCAGTACTTC. Protein: CASSPKRDSTYEQYF.

This clonotype appeared many times. The rearrangement uses TRBV6-5 and TRBJ2-7; 9 nucleotides agree with TRBD1. V trimming: 0 bases; J trimming: 4 bases; junction bases outside the gene matches: 7. The germline V gene encodes CDR1 MNHEY and CDR2 SVGAGI. CDR3 length: 16 amino acids. Written as DNA, the CDR3 is TGTGCCAGCAGTTACTCGAGCGGTGACAGGGGGTACGAGCAGTACTTC. Its protein product is CASSYSSGDRGYEQYF.

This clonotype has ten or more counts. The chain joins TRBV12-3 or TRBV12-4 to TRBJ2-2, with D possibly TRBD2 on 6 matching bases. V was clipped by 6 bases and J by 0 bases, with 8 bases between them. This CDR3 comprises 14 residues. The CDR3 loop is CASRRDSNTGELFF. The CDR3 DNA sequence: TGTGCCAGCAGGCGGGACTCGAACACCGGGGAGCTGTTTTTT.

This clonotype was detected many times. The J gene is TRBJ2-3, the V gene TRBV7-3; 10 bases map to TRBD2. CDR1 is SGHTA, CDR2 FQGTGA, per germline. The ends lost 1 base at V and 5 bases at J; junction bases unmatched: 6. This CDR3 is built from 16 residues. The CDR3 here is CASSLMSSGSGDTQYF. In DNA, the CDR3 is TGTGCCAGCAGCTTAATGTCTAGCGGGAGTGGAGATACGCAGTATTTT.

The chain joins TRBV11-2 to TRBJ2-1, with D uncertain. V was clipped by 5 bases and J by 5 bases, with 16 bases between them. The CDR3 sequence is 15 residues long. Per germline, CDR1 SGHAT and CDR2 FQNNGV. The CDR3, as DNA: TGTGCCAGCAGCCTACCCCTCCTGGTACACAATGAGCAGTTCTTC. Residues: CASSLPLLVHNEQFF.

This clonotype showed up many times. One end of the junction is discordant with germline, which a read error may explain. The chain joins TRBV12-3 or TRBV12-4 to TRBJ2-1; 8 nucleotides match TRBD2. The CDR3 sequence is 15 residues long. CDR3 sequence reads: CASRLASGGNNEQFF. CDR3 DNA sequence: TGTGCCAGCAGGTTAGCCAGCGGGGGAAACAATGAGCAGTTCTTC.

The chain carries TRBV30 and TRBJ1-6; a possible D gene is TRBD1 (6 bases). The V gene's germline CDR1 is GTSNPN and CDR2 SVGIG (reference sequence). The CDR3 sequence is 14 residues long. The V end was cut by 5 bases, the J end by 4 bases, with 12 bases between. CDR3 in amino acids: CAWSGGGYNSPLHF. The CDR3 bases are TGTGCCTGGTCTGGAGGGGGGTATAATTCACCCCTCCACTTT.